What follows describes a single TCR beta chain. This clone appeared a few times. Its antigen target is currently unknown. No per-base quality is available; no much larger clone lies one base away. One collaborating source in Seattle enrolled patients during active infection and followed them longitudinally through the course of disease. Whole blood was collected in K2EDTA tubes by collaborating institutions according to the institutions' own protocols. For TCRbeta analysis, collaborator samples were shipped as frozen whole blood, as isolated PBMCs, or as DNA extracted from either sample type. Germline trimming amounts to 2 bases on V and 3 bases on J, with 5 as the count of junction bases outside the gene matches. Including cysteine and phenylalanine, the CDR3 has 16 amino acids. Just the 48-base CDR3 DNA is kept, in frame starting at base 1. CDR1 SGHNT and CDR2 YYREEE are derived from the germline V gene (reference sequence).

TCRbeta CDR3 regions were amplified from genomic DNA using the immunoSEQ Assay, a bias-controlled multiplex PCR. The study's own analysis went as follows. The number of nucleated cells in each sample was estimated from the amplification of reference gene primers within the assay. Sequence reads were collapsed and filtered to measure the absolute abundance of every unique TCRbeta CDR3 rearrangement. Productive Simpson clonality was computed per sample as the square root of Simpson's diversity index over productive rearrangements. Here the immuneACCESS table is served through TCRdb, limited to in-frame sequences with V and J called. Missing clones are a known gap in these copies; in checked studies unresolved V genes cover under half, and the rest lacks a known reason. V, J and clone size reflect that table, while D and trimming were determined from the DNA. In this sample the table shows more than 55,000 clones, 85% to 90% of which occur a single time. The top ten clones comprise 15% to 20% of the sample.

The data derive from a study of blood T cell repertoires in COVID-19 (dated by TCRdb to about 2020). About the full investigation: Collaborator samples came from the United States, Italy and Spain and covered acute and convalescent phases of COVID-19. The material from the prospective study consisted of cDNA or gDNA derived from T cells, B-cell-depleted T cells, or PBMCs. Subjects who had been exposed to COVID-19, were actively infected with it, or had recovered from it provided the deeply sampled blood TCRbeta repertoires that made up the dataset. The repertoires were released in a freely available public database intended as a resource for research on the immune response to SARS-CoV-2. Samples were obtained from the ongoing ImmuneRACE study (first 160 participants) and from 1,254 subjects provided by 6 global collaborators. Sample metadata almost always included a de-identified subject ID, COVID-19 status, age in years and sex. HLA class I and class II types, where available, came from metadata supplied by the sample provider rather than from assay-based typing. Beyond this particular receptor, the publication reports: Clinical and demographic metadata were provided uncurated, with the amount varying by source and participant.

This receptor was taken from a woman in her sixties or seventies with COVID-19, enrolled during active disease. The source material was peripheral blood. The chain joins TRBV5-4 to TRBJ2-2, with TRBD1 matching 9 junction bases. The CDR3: CASSFPGQGYTGELFF. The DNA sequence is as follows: TGTGCCAGCAGCTTTCCGGGACAGGGTTACACCGGGGAGCTGTTTTTT.